A selection of T cell receptor beta chains follows, all from one sample in a study of glioma-infiltrating T cells. Via MiXCR, TCRdb re-called the multiplex PCR reads, giving one row per CDR3 protein. The sample contains more than 300,000 distinct CDR3 sequences, around 45% of which appear only once. The sample consisted of glioma tissue, nonneoplastic brain tissue, or PBMCs (not recorded which). All receptors come from a human donor with low-grade glioma or glioblastoma, undergoing nonglioma brain surgery, or in good health (not recorded which). Both conserved end residues are part of each CDR3. The D gene is left open where the match is weak. Clone size is not always given. Where it is, it says once, few, many or a class for expanded clones.

>TRBJ1-2|TRBD1|.|TRBV12-3/TRBV12-4
CASSLNRGLGYTF
TGTGCCAGCAGTTTAAACAGGGGGCTAGGCTACACCTTC
>TRBJ1-4|.|.|TRBV6-6
CASSARIPGGRTNEKLFF
TGTGCCAGCAGTGCCAGGATCCCGGGGGGCAGGACTAATGAAAAACTGTTTTTT
>TRBJ2-1|TRBD2|many|TRBV2
CASSPTSVYNEQFF
TGTGCCAGCAGTCCGACTAGCGTGTACAATGAGCAGTTCTTC
>TRBJ1-1|.|.|TRBV20-1
CSAILSAGSTEAFF
TGCAGTGCTATATTGAGCGCAGGGAGCACCGAAGCTTTCTTT
>TRBJ2-7|TRBD1|.|TRBV5-4
CASSGGQAYEQYF
TGTGCCAGCAGCGGGGGACAGGCTTACGAGCAGTACTTC
>TRBJ2-5|.|many|TRBV28
CASTSPVGDRTTQYF
TGTGCCAGCACCAGTCCAGTGGGGGATAGGACGACCCAGTACTTC
>TRBJ1-1|.|.|TRBV25-1
CASSEPERGTTEASF
TGTGCCAGCAGTGAACCTGAGAGGGGGACTACTGAAGCTTCCTTT
>TRBJ2-7|TRBD1|few|TRBV20-1
CSARDPGQGPYEQYF
TGCAGTGCTAGAGATCCGGGACAGGGTCCCTACGAGCAGTACTTC
>TRBJ2-7|.|.|TRBV4-3
CASSQERRESYEQYF
TGCGCCAGCAGCCAAGAACGCAGGGAATCCTACGAGCAGTACTTC
>TRBJ2-1|TRBD2|.|TRBV5-4
CASTPSGGINEQFF
TGTGCCAGCACCCCGAGCGGGGGGATCAATGAGCAGTTCTTC
>TRBJ1-5|.|.|TRBV5-8
CASRQGERKPQHF
TGTGCCAGCAGACAGGGTGAGCGCAAGCCCCAGCATTTT
>TRBJ2-7|.|.|TRBV27
CASSFSSGQTTYEQYF
TGTGCCAGCAGCTTTTCGTCAGGACAGACCACCTACGAGCAGTACTTC
>TRBJ2-1|TRBD2|few|TRBV20-1
CSAPQRGGTYNEQFF
TGCAGTGCTCCACAGCGGGGGGGAACCTACAATGAGCAGTTCTTC
>TRBJ2-1|.|many|TRBV6-2/TRBV6-3
CASKSLRGSSYNEQFF
TGTGCCAGCAAGAGCCTAAGGGGTAGCTCCTACAATGAGCAGTTCTTC
>TRBJ1-1|.|.|TRBV19
CASSIFDGMNTEAFF
TGTGCCAGTAGTATTTTCGACGGCATGAACACTGAAGCTTTCTTT
>TRBJ2-4|TRBD1|.|TRBV5-1
CASSRSGGQGGNIQYF
TGCGCCAGCAGCAGGAGTGGGGGACAGGGAGGAAACATTCAGTACTTC
>TRBJ2-3|TRBD2|few|TRBV4-3
CASSHELAGEGTDTQYF
TGCGCCAGCAGCCACGAACTAGCGGGAGAGGGCACAGATACGCAGTATTTT
>TRBJ2-1|TRBD2|many|TRBV6-1
CASRPLAGAPYNEQFF
TGTGCCAGCAGACCACTAGCGGGAGCACCTTACAATGAGCAGTTCTTC
>TRBJ1-1|.|.|TRBV29-1
CSVGRTDNTEAFF
TGCAGCGTTGGCCGGACCGATAACACTGAAGCTTTCTTT
>TRBJ1-2|.|few|TRBV4-1
CASSQDRGARYYGYTF
TGCGCCAGCAGCCAAGATCGGGGGGCGCGATACTATGGCTACACCTTC
>TRBJ1-5|TRBD1|.|TRBV28
CASSGTVGVLGNQPQNF
TGTGCCAGCAGTGGGACAGTTGGGGTTCTTGGCAATCAGCCCCAGAATTTT
>TRBJ2-7|.|.|TRBV28
CASSSWDHLPPYEQYF
TGTGCCAGCAGTTCATGGGACCACCTTCCTCCCTACGAGCAGTACTTC
>TRBJ1-4|.|.|TRBV5-6
CDSSQRQDREKLFF
TGTGACAGCAGCCAAAGACAGGATAGGGAAAAACTGTTTTTT
>TRBJ2-1|TRBD1|many|TRBV10-3
CAIRGTGGHEQFF
TGTGCCATCAGGGGGACAGGGGGTCATGAGCAGTTCTTC
>TRBJ1-5|.|few|TRBV28
CASSLETGEYSNQPQHF
TGTGCCAGCAGTTTAGAGACAGGAGAATATAGCAATCAGCCCCAGCATTTT
>TRBJ2-7|TRBD2|.|TRBV4-2
CASSQDGQREGIYEQYF
TGTGCCAGCAGCCAAGACGGTCAGCGGGAGGGCATCTACGAGCAGTACTTC
>TRBJ2-1|.|.|TRBV3-1
CASSQVTNEQFF
TGTGCCAGCAGCCAAGTGACGAATGAGCAGTTCTTC
>TRBJ2-3|.|few|TRBV7-9
CASRAGTDTQYF
TGTGCCAGCAGGGCAGGCACAGATACGCAGTATTTT
>TRBJ1-1|.|few|TRBV7-8
CASSLARGALNTEAFF
TGTGCCAGCAGCTTAGCGCGGGGCGCACTGAACACTGAAGCTTTCTTT